This entry concerns a single T cell receptor (beta chain). Its antigen is not identified. These data come from a study of T cell responses to AZD1222 COVID-19 vaccine. This table comes from immunoSEQ multiplex PCR, and its TCRdb copy is limited to in-frame clones, with some not included. The data hold about 110,000 clones, with more than 75% observed a single time. The CDR3 contains 14 residues. Germline-derived CDR1 and CDR2 are SGHAT and FQNNGV. Trimming removed 5 bases from V and 0 bases from J; junction bases left unmatched: 2. Points from the study as a whole: Rises in breadth and depth of Spike-specific TCRs came after two AZD1222 doses. Donors, mostly white British, included more females; clonal diversity was possibly underestimated. Spike was spanned by vaccine-associated CD4 TCRs, which were dominant at 160-218 and 743-854.

The V gene is TRBV11-2, the J gene TRBJ1-2, with TRBD1 matching 8 bases. This sequence originates from an adult who received the AZD1222 COVID-19 vaccine. The specimen comprised peripheral blood, sampled 28 days after the second AZD1222 dose. CDR3 residues: CASSLGQANYGYTF. The CDR3 DNA is TGTGCCAGCAGCCTGGGACAGGCTAACTATGGCTACACCTTC.